The following is a T cell receptor beta chain sequence with its context. Its antigen remains undetermined. Base-call qualities are not available, and no considerably larger clone is one nucleotide away. V and J are truncated by 6 bases and 7 bases respectively, leaving an intervening sequence of 25 bases. Per the germline V gene (reference sequence), SEHNR is the CDR1 and FQNEAQ is the CDR2. The CDR3 numbers 16 residues from cysteine through phenylalanine. Here the CDR3 DNA is all that survives: 48 bases in frame from base 1. The data were obtained in a study of patients and donors after allogeneic stem cell transplantation (TCRdb year 2020). The library was produced with RT-PCR. The sequencer was a NextSeq 550. TCRdb reprocessed the public reads (quality trimming at Q25 with fastp, clone calling with MiXCR) and kept in-frame beta chains. For every CDR3 protein sequence, its rows merge into one entry that carries the most common genes and DNA. This sample gives around 200,000 distinct CDR3 sequences in total; around two fifths of them show up just once. In total, the top ten clones hold around 10% of the sample.

The clonotype was recovered from a human donor who was either an allogeneic HSCT recipient or a stem cell or donor lymphocyte infusion donor (not recorded which). It is not recorded whose cells these are; they may come from a transplant donor. The sequenced sample was blood, either unsorted or a sorted T cell fraction (not recorded which). Recombination linked TRBV7-9 to TRBJ2-7; perhaps TRBD2 is the D gene, with 6 bases matching. The CDR3 corresponds to CASSSTRGLLRGEQYF. DNA sequence: TGTGCCAGCAGTTCTACTCGTGGACTCCTACGGGGGGAGCAGTACTTC.